The sequence of this TCR beta chain was determined in a study of post-analysis software for immune sequencing data (dated by TCRdb to about 2015). Some background on the complete study: Relapsing-remitting, secondary progressive and progressive-relapsing multiple sclerosis were recorded as disease courses, and subtype annotation was lacking for some patients. The multiple sclerosis patient repertoires were compared with more than 9 previously published healthy control repertoires from donors aged about 6 to 26 years. A subset of samples was prepared in parallel using single-end sample barcoding, then pooled and co-amplified after Illumina adapter ligation.

The method behind the library was PCR. Sequencing relied on an Illumina HiSeq 2500. To reduce PCR and sequencing biases, unique molecular identifiers were incorporated into the TCR beta cDNA libraries. Roughly 500,000 cDNA molecules were obtained per 1 to 10 million input T cells, so each molecule approximated one T cell. The patient libraries were prepared and sequenced using the same protocol as the earlier healthy control dataset. Within a given batch, samples were prepared together, multiplexed and sequenced on the same HiSeq lane. The authors' pipeline ran thus. Raw barcoded reads were processed with MIGEC, and single-read molecular identifier groups were discarded before consensus assembly and CDR3 extraction. Clonotype tables were post-analysed with VDJtools, and diversity was normalized by down-sampling all datasets to the smallest sample size. In repertoire overlap clustering, CDR3 amino acid sequences, but not nucleotide sequences, were matched to correct batch-related cross-sample contamination. Starting from the raw public reads, TCRdb applied fastp trimming at Q25, assembled clones with MiXCR and retained in-frame beta chains. Entries are consolidated by CDR3 protein sequence, retaining the most common genes and DNA. In this record, the V and J calls reflect TCRdb's handling and not the investigators' own analysis. The sample contains 650,000 to 850,000 distinct CDR3 sequences, about 53% of them found a single time. The biggest ten clones account for approximately 4.4% of the sample.

About this clonotype: It has no known antigen specificity. No base-level quality is on record; no much larger clone is a single base apart.

At the junction V is shortened by 5 bases and J by 1 base, with 12 bases in between. Counted from cysteine to phenylalanine, this CDR3 has 14 amino acids. CDR3 DNA only is kept here, 42 bases in frame from base 1. CDR1 and CDR2 (SGHTA, FQGTGA) derive from the germline V gene. The study at large found these results: Patients showed significantly higher frequencies than controls for five TRBV segments, among them TRBV5-6, TRBV5-1 and TRBV20-1. The control group was slightly older than the multiple sclerosis patient group. Direct clustering with F measure revealed strong co-clustering of samples prepared in the same batch, which led to a batch-effect correction. Compared with controls, multiple sclerosis patients had significantly lower normalized Chao1 diversity, a finding suggesting substantial peripheral T-cell clonal expansion.

To demonstrate the VDJtools post-analysis software, TCR beta repertoires were profiled from the peripheral blood of more than ten young patients with multiple sclerosis. The patients with multiple sclerosis were children and adolescents between roughly 6 and 15 years of age. The source is a girl aged 5-17 years with multiple sclerosis. The V and J segments used are TRBV7-3 and TRBJ2-7; the D gene cannot be named for sure. Sequencing was carried out using blood. The CDR3 protein sequence reads: CASSPSAQSYEQYF. The nucleotide sequence reads as follows: TGTGCCAGCAGCCCCTCGGCCCAGTCCTACGAGCAGTACTTC.